This paragraph covers one T cell receptor beta chain sequence. In the original workflow: Amplification of reference gene primers provided the estimated nucleated cell counts. Clones were sequenced by immunoSEQ multiplex PCR, and TCRdb holds only the in-frame ones, with some missing. V and J calls and clone size come straight from that table; D and trimming were deduced from the DNA. The table shows about 80,000 clones, with about four fifths occurring only once. The data are from a study of blood T cell repertoires in COVID-19. Study-level background: T cells, B-cell-depleted T cells, or PBMCs supplied cDNA or gDNA.

The CDR3 length is 16 residues. The junction had 7 bases not matched to a gene; V was cut back by 0 bases and J by 6 bases. Looked up from germline, CDR1 is SGHTA and CDR2 is FQGTGA. The clonotype originates from a human donor in a cohort sampled during active COVID-19. The chain recombines TRBV7-3 with TRBJ2-7, with 11 nucleotides matching TRBD2. Sequenced input: peripheral blood. The CDR3 here is CASSLTPSGGSGEQYF. In DNA, the CDR3 is TGTGCCAGCAGCTTAACGCCTAGCGGGGGGTCCGGCGAGCAGTACTTC.